This T cell receptor beta chain was retrieved from a study of early T cells in non-severe SARS-CoV-2 infection. The CDR3 spans 14 residues. V gave up 6 bases and J gave up 3 bases; unmatched junction bases: 7. Researchers attached unique molecular identifiers to individual cDNA molecules. Each CDR3 protein is one row after TCRdb ran MiXCR on the 5' RACE reads. The table has more than 25,000 distinct CDR3 sequences, approximately 5.4% seen once. The V call is TRBV12-3 or TRBV12-4, the J call TRBJ2-7, with 8 bases that match TRBD1. The specimen sequenced was whole blood. The receptor's source is an adult who was a healthcare worker with PCR-confirmed SARS-CoV-2 infection or an uninfected control (not recorded which). In nucleotides, the CDR3 is TGTGCCAGCAGCAACCGACAGGGGAACTACGAGCAGTACTTC. Residues: CASSNRQGNYEQYF.